The 12 T cell receptor beta chains below all came from one sample that was sequenced in a study of blood T cell repertoires in COVID-19. Repertoires were generated with immunoSEQ multiplex PCR, while TCRdb's copy carries only in-frame clones and drops some. This sample has about 530,000 clones, with roughly nine tenths found just once. Sequencing was done on a sample of peripheral blood. These receptor sequences come from a woman between 50 and 59 years old with COVID-19, enrolled during active disease.

This sequence joins TRBV6-5 and TRBJ2-7; 10 nucleotides agree with TRBD1. CDR3 size: 15 residues. CDR1 MNHEY and CDR2 SVGAGI come from the germline V gene. J was trimmed by 2 bases and V by 8 bases; bases with no gene match: 9. The CDR3 sequence: CASGTGTGATYEQYF. CDR3 nucleotides: TGTGCCAGCGGAACAGGGACAGGGGCCACCTACGAGCAGTACTTC.

The gene calls are TRBV28 and TRBJ1-2, with D perhaps matching TRBD1 (6 bases). This CDR3 has 15 amino acids. CDR1 and CDR2 (germline): MDHEN, SYDVKM. Trimming left V 7 bases short and J 4 bases short, with 19 bases between. The CDR3 DNA reads TGTGCCAGCAACCCAGCGGGGGCGCGGGTCTATGGCTACACCTTC. Protein product: CASNPAGARVYGYTF.

This clone came up once. This sequence joins TRBV24-1 and TRBJ1-5, with TRBD1 matching 7 bases. J lost 7 bases, V lost 4 bases, and 3 bases had no gene match. This CDR3 comprises 13 residues. Germline-derived CDR1 and CDR2 are KGHDR and SFDVKD. The CDR3 spells CATSEPGGQPQHF. The CDR3 DNA sequence: TGTGCCACCAGTGAGCCAGGGGGGCAGCCCCAGCATTTT.

The V call is TRBV6-6, the J call TRBJ2-5; TRBD2 matches at 9 bases. Losses at the gene ends were 7 bases for V and 6 bases for J; bases not matched to a gene: 15. From germline, CDR1 is MNHNY and CDR2 SVGAGI (reference sequence). The CDR3 sequence is 16 residues long. CDR3 sequence reads: CASIQRGDTGPKTQYF. The CDR3 DNA reads as TGTGCCAGCATCCAGCGGGGGGATACGGGGCCAAAGACCCAGTACTTC.

The chain employs TRBV5-6 and TRBJ2-5; possibly TRBD2 for D (5 bases). Germline V gives CDR1 SGHDT, CDR2 YYEEEE. V lost 4 bases to trimming and J lost 5 bases, with 12 bases between them. CDR3 length: 13 residues. The CDR3 sequence: CASSGAGWETQYF. The CDR3 DNA follows: TGTGCCAGCAGCGGTGCGGGTTGGGAGACCCAGTACTTC.

The table lists this clone with a count of one. The rearrangement uses TRBV5-6 and TRBJ2-7; D is possibly TRBD2 (5 bases). The CDR3 contains 15 residues. Germline loops: CDR1 SGHDT, CDR2 YYEEEE. The V end lost 0 bases, the J end lost 2 bases, and 12 bases lay between the germline ends. The CDR3 DNA reads TGTGCCAGCAGCTTGGGGCCGGGATATACCTACGAGCAGTACTTC. It codes for CASSLGPGYTYEQYF.

The chain links TRBV5-4 to TRBJ2-5, with a weak D call TRBD1 (5 bases). CDR3 size: 14 residues. Germline V lookup: CDR1 SGHNT, CDR2 YYREEE (reference sequence). V was shortened by 2 bases and J by 1 base, with 9 bases between the two germline ends. DNA of the CDR3: TGTGCCAGCAGCTTCAGGGTTCGCCAAGAGACCCAGTACTTC. Encoded protein: CASSFRVRQETQYF. The full variable domain, completed using reference TRBV5-4 and TRBJ2-5, is ETGVTQSPTHLIKTRGQQVTLRCSSQSGHNTVSWYQQALGQGPQFIFQYYREEENGRGNFPPRFSGLQFPNYSSELNVNALELDDSALYLCASSFRVRQETQYFGPGTRLLVL.

This clone was seen a single time. This sequence joins TRBV14 and TRBJ2-1; 8 nucleotides line up with TRBD1. CDR3 size: 15 residues. From germline, CDR1 is SGHDN and CDR2 FVKESK. V shed 4 bases and J 4 bases; nucleotides not matched to a gene: 6. CDR3 coding DNA: TGTGCCAGCAGCCGAGACAGGGGCGTTTACAATGAGCAGTTCTTC. It encodes CASSRDRGVYNEQFF.

The chain combines TRBV5-5 with TRBJ2-2, with a possible D match to TRBD1 (5 bases). The V gene's germline CDR1 is SGHKS and CDR2 YYEKEE (reference sequence). Trimming removed 1 base from V and 4 bases from J, with 14 bases in between. This CDR3 comprises 16 residues. The CDR3 nucleotides read TGTGCCAGCAGCTTGTTGGGCAGGGAAGCCACCGGGGAGCTGTTTTTT. Translated: CASSLLGREATGELFF.

CDR3: CASSLEVGREQYF. The CDR3 coding sequence is TGTGCCAGCAGCTTAGAGGTCGGCAGGGAGCAGTACTTC. The chain carries TRBV7-2 and TRBJ2-7; D remains ambiguous. CDR3 size: 13 residues. Germline V gene data show CDR1 as SGHTA and CDR2 as FQGNSA. V lost 1 base and J 7 bases, leaving 11 bases between the germline ends. The complete variable domain, with remaining parts taken from reference TRBV7-2 and TRBJ2-7, reads GAGVSQSPSNKVTEKGKDVELRCDPISGHTALYWYRQSLGQGLEFLIYFQGNSAPDKSGLPSDRFSAERTGGSVSTLTIQRTQQEDSAVYLCASSLEVGREQYFGPGTRLTVT.

The rearrangement uses TRBV7-8 and TRBJ1-2; D is uncertain. Germline-derived CDR1 and CDR2 are SGHVS and FQNEAQ. The CDR3 consists of 17 residues. Trimming took off 3 bases at V and 6 bases at J, with 23 bases between the two ends. DNA of the CDR3: TGTGCCAGCAGCTTTGGCTTCGGTGCTCAGGTTTCCGATGGCTACACCTTC. Its translation is CASSFGFGAQVSDGYTF.

CDR3 sequence: CATSGAGKQYF. CDR3 DNA: TGTGCCACCAGTGGGGCAGGGAAGCAGTACTTC. The V and J genes are TRBV24-1 and TRBJ2-7; D possibly corresponds to TRBD1 (5 bases). CDR1 is KGHDR and CDR2 is SFDVKD in the germline V gene. Trimming removed 5 bases from V and 8 bases from J, with 9 bases in between. This CDR3 spans 11 amino acids.